These T cell receptor beta chains were read from a single sample in a study of blood T cell repertoires in COVID-19. Method: immunoSEQ multiplex PCR; TCRdb's copy keeps in-frame clones and lacks some. This table has around 63,000 clones, 70% to 90% appearing once. The sequencing input was peripheral blood. These receptors all come from an elderly woman with active COVID-19. Both conserved end residues are part of each CDR3. A D gene is named only where the DNA matches it firmly. Not all rows give a size; the values are once, few, many and, for expanded clones, a class.

TGCAGCGTTGAAGAATCCGTGGACTCTGAAGCTTTCTTT,CSVEESVDSEAFF,.,TRBV29-1,.,TRBJ1-1
TGTGCCAGCAGCCAAGGCCCCACCCGCGGGGGCAGCAATGAGCAGTTCTTC,CASSQGPTRGGSNEQFF,.,TRBV4-2,few,TRBJ2-1
TGTGCCAGCAGCTTGAATAGCGGGGGAACCGGGGAGCTGTTTTTT,CASSLNSGGTGELFF,TRBD2,TRBV7-6,.,TRBJ2-2
TGCGCCAGCAGCTATGACAGGGGTTCGTCCGAGCAGTACTTC,CASSYDRGSSEQYF,TRBD1,TRBV4-1,.,TRBJ2-7
TGCGCCAGCAGCTTGTCGCCTAGCGGGGGGGTGTACGAGCAGTACTTC,CASSLSPSGGVYEQYF,TRBD2,TRBV5-1,.,TRBJ2-7
TGTGCCAGCAGTTACTCGACCGGGGTCGGGGAGACCCAGTACTTC,CASSYSTGVGETQYF,.,TRBV6-6,.,TRBJ2-5
TGTGCCAGCAGTGAATTTCCGGGAACGGCCTCTGGAAACACCATATATTTT,CASSEFPGTASGNTIYF,.,TRBV6-1,.,TRBJ1-3
TGTGCCAGCACCCCCATCCAGTCCAATCAGCCCCAGCATTTT,CASTPIQSNQPQHF,.,TRBV28,.,TRBJ1-5
TGTGCCAGCAGTTTGGAGCGGGGGGGCCAGGTTGAGCAGTTCTTC,CASSLERGGQVEQFF,TRBD2,TRBV7-2,.,TRBJ2-1
TGCGCCAGCAGCTGGGCAGGGGGCGGCACCGGGGAGCTGTTTTTT,CASSWAGGGTGELFF,TRBD1,TRBV5-1,.,TRBJ2-2
TGTGCCAGCACACCCGTCCTTTCCTCCTACGAGCAGTACAGAAAGCAGTACTTC,CASTPVLSSYEQYRKQYF,.,TRBV2,.,TRBJ2-7
TGTGCCAGCAGCTTGGAAGGCAGACAGTCCTACGAGCAGTACTTC,CASSLEGRQSYEQYF,.,TRBV5-5,.,TRBJ2-7
TGTGCCAGCAGCTTGGACGGGTACTGGAGCAATTCACCCCTCCACTTT,CASSLDGYWSNSPLHF,.,TRBV5-4,.,TRBJ1-6
TGTGCCAGCAGCCAGGGACAGGGGGGCACTGAAGCTTTCTTT,CASSQGQGGTEAFF,TRBD1,TRBV9,.,TRBJ1-1
TGCGCCAGCAGCCCAACAGGGACCGCAGATACGCAGTATTTT,CASSPTGTADTQYF,.,TRBV5-1,.,TRBJ2-3
TGTGCCAGCAGTTACTCTCAGAACACCGGGGAGCTGTTTTTT,CASSYSQNTGELFF,.,TRBV6-5,.,TRBJ2-2
TGCAGTGGGGAGGGGGTAGAGACCCAGTACTTC,CSGEGVETQYF,.,TRBV20-1,.,TRBJ2-5
TGTGCCAGCAGCTTAGAGGCCGACAGCTCCTACGAGCAGTACTTC,CASSLEADSSYEQYF,.,TRBV7-6,.,TRBJ2-7
TGTGCCAGTCTGGCCACCGGGGCAGATACGCAGTATTTT,CASLATGADTQYF,.,TRBV12-3/TRBV12-4,.,TRBJ2-3
TGTGCCATCACCCCAGGACTAGGGGGCGAGCAGTACTTC,CAITPGLGGEQYF,.,TRBV10-3,few,TRBJ2-7
TGTGCCACCAGCAGAGATTTAGTGGGGGGGGAGACCCAGTACTTC,CATSRDLVGGETQYF,TRBD2,TRBV15,.,TRBJ2-5